This T cell receptor (beta chain) was sequenced in a study of identifying expanded T cells in peripheral blood. Findings and limits, study-wide: Differentially abundant clones: around 1.1 between replicates, about 17 at approximately 14 days, more than 18 at four.

The germline V and J ends were trimmed by 1 base and 8 bases, with 26 bases remaining between them. This CDR3 contains 18 residues. The germline V gene has CDR1 LGHNT and CDR2 FRNRAP. TCRdb's copy holds only in-frame clones and misses some; the assay was immunoSEQ multiplex PCR. The sample lists 50,000 to 75,000 clones, approximately 83% occurring once. No infections or other immune events were documented during collection. To note about this clone: Its specificity is not known.

The sequence derives from a person aged 18 to 70 in good health. The chain combines TRBV12-5 with TRBJ1-1, with D possibly being TRBD1 (5 bases). The specimen was blood. Written as DNA, the CDR3 is TGTGCTAGTGGTTTGGCTGCGGACACGCGGGGAAATTTGGTAGAAGCTTTCTTT. This translates into CASGLAADTRGNLVEAFF.